What follows describes a single TCR beta chain. The sample belongs to a study of blood T cell repertoires in COVID-19. Across the study: Material from acute and convalescent COVID-19 was sourced from the United States, Italy and Spain. PBMCs, B-cell-depleted T cells, or T cells provided the cDNA or gDNA that made up the material.

Per the original methods: Counts of nucleated cells, estimated from reference gene primer amplification, were obtained. Clones were sequenced by immunoSEQ multiplex PCR, and TCRdb holds only the in-frame ones, with some missing. That table supplies the V and J calls and clone size; D and trimming were determined from the DNA. The sample records 200,000 to 250,000 clones, around 80% being singletons. The sequence derives from a woman of 80 years or more with acute or convalescent COVID-19. Sequencing was done on a sample of peripheral blood.

The CDR3 nucleotides are TGTGCCTGGAGTGGATTCCCGGGACTAGCGGGCACAGATACGCAGTATTTT. Its translation: CAWSGFPGLAGTDTQYF. The rearrangement joins TRBV30 to TRBJ2-3, with 11 bases identical to TRBD2. The trim removed 1 base at V and 1 base at J, leaving 7 bases unmatched. Germline assignment: CDR1 GTSNPN and CDR2 SVGIG (reference sequence). The CDR3 has 17 residues.